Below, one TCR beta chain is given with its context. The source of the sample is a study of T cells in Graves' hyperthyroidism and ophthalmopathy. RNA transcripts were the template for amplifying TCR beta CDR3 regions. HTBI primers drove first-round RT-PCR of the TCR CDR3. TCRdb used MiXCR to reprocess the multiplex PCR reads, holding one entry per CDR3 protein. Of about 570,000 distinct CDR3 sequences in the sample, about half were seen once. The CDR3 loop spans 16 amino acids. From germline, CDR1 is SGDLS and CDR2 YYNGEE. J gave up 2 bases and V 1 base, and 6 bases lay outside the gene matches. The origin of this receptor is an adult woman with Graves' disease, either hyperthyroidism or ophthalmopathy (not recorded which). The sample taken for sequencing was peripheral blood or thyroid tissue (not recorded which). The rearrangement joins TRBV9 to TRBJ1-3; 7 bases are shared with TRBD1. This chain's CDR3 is CASSVTGERPGNTIYF. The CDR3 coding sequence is TGTGCCAGCAGCGTAACAGGGGAGAGGCCTGGAAACACCATATATTTT.